The next 9 T cell receptor beta chains were all read from a single sample in a study of T-cell memory formation after mild COVID-19. TCRdb fed the 5' RACE reads into MiXCR, producing one record per CDR3 protein. The repertoire holds 220,000 or so distinct CDR3 sequences, with just over 9.5% as singletons. The sequencing sample was made of PBMCs or a T cell subset sorted from them (not recorded which). All receptors derive from a man younger than 35 who had mild COVID-19 (a few samples of this study predate the infection). Cell type and time point are not known.

This clonotype has a handful of counts. The rearrangement joins TRBV3-1 to TRBJ1-3; D gene unclear. CDR1 is LGHDT and CDR2 is YNNKEL in the germline V gene (reference sequence). Trimming took 0 bases from V and 0 from J, leaving 6 bases between them. This CDR3 has 15 amino acids. The CDR3 sequence is CASSQDPVSGNTIYF. The CDR3 DNA is TGTGCCAGCAGCCAAGATCCAGTCTCTGGAAACACCATATATTTT.

This clonotype was detected many times. J is TRBJ2-7 and V is TRBV28; D is tentatively TRBD1 or TRBD2 (7 bases each). The CDR3 has 16 residues. Per germline, CDR1 MDHEN and CDR2 SYDVKM. The V gene lost 5 bases and the J gene lost 0 bases, with 17 bases spanning the gap. The chain's CDR3 is CASSPGGGDGSYEQYV. In DNA form, the CDR3 reads TGTGCCAGCAGTCCAGGGGGGGGGGACGGCTCCTACGAGCAGTACGTC.

This clonotype was seen only a few times. The V call is TRBV5-1, the J call TRBJ2-2, with D tentatively TRBD1 (5 bases). This CDR3 is built from 14 residues. V was clipped by 4 bases and J by 0 bases, with 7 bases between them. Looked up from germline, CDR1 is SGHRS and CDR2 is YFSETQ. The CDR3 is CASSQGPNTGELFF. CDR3 coding DNA: TGCGCCAGCAGCCAGGGCCCGAACACCGGGGAGCTGTTTTTT.

This clonotype was picked up a small number of times. The rearrangement joins TRBV7-9 to TRBJ2-3, with TRBD2 matching 10 bases. The J segment lost 2 bases and the V segment lost 1 base, leaving 3 bases of the junction unmatched. The CDR3 is made up of 16 amino acids. CDR1 is SEHNR, CDR2 FQNEAQ, per germline (reference sequence). The CDR3 region is CASSLGAGGTTDTQYF. As DNA, the CDR3 is TGTGCCAGCAGCTTAGGAGCGGGGGGGACCACAGATACGCAGTATTTT.

V gene TRBV16 combines with J gene TRBJ2-5; 11 bases fit TRBD1. The V segment lost 8 bases and the J segment 5 bases; nucleotides outside the gene matches: 19. Per germline, CDR1 KGHSY and CDR2 FQNENV. The CDR3 sequence is 18 residues long. For the CDR3, the DNA is TGTGCCAGCCAGCCAAGGACAGGGGGCAAAGTGGTGCGGGAGACCCAGTACTTC. Amino acid sequence: CASQPRTGGKVVRETQYF.

This clonotype was seen ten or more times. The gene calls are TRBV18 and TRBJ2-5; D is possibly TRBD1 or TRBD2 (5 bases each). The CDR3 loop spans 15 amino acids. Germline lookup yields CDR1 KGHSH and CDR2 LQKENI. Between the trimmed V and J ends, which lost 3 bases and 4 bases, there was a span of 15 bases. This chain's CDR3 is CASSPSGRSLETQYF. In nucleotides, the CDR3 is TGTGCCAGCTCACCTTCGGGACGGTCTTTAGAGACCCAGTACTTC.

The rearrangement uses TRBV20-1 and TRBJ1-2; no reliable D call. Germline V gene lookup returns CDR1 DFQATT and CDR2 SNEGSKA (reference sequence). Trimming left V 3 bases short and J 4 bases short, with 9 bases between. The CDR3 length is 12 residues. CDR3 in DNA: TGCAGTGCTAGCGACCCCATCTATGGCTACACCTTC. Translating it yields CSASDPIYGYTF.

This clonotype was seen ten or more times. V is TRBV12-3 or TRBV12-4 and J is TRBJ2-5, with a tentative D call TRBD2 (5 bases). The CDR3 length is 14 residues. V dropped 5 bases and J dropped 1 base, with 11 bases sitting between them. The DNA of the CDR3 is TGTGCCAGCAGTACACCGGGAACCCAAGAGACCCAGTACTTC. Translated, it gives CASSTPGTQETQYF.

The CDR3 DNA is TGTGCCAGCTCACAGGAACAGGGCTTTCGCACTGAAGCTTTCTTT. This gives the protein CASSQEQGFRTEAFF. This sequence joins TRBV18 and TRBJ1-1, with a tentative D call TRBD1 (6 bases). Trimming pared 4 bases from V and 4 bases from J, leaving 16 bases between. CDR3 length: 15 residues. The germline CDR1 and CDR2 sequences are KGHSH and LQKENI.